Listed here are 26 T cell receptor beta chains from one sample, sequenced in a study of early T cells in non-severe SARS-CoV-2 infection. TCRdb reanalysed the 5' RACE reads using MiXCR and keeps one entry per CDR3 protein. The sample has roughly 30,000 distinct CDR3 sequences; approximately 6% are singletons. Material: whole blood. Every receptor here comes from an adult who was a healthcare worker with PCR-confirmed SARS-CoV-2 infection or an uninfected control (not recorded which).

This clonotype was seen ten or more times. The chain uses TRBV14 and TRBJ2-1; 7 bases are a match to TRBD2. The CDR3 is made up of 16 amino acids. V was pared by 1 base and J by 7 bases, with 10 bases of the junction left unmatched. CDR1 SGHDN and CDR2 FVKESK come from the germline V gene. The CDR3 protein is CASSQGQGGSKNEQFF. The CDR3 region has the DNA TGTGCCAGCAGCCAAGGCCAAGGCGGGAGTAAGAATGAGCAGTTCTTC.

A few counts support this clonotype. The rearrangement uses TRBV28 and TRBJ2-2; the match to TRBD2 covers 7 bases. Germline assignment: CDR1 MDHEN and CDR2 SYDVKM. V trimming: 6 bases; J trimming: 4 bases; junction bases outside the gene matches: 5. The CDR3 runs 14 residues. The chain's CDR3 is CASRGAGVTGELFF. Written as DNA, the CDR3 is TGTGCCAGCAGAGGTGCGGGAGTCACCGGGGAGCTGTTTTTT. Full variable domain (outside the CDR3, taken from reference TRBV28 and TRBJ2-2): DVKVTQSSRYLVKRTGEKVFLECVQDMDHENMFWYRQDPGLGLRLIYFSYDVKMKEKGDIPEGYSVSREKKERFSLILESASTNQTSMYLCASRGAGVTGELFFGEGSRLTVL.

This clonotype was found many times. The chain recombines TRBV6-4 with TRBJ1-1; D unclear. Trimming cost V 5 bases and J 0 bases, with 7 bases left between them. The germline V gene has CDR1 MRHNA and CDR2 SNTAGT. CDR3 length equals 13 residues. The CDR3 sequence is CASSKEMNTEAFF. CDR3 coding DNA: TGTGCCAGCAGTAAAGAGATGAACACTGAAGCTTTCTTT.

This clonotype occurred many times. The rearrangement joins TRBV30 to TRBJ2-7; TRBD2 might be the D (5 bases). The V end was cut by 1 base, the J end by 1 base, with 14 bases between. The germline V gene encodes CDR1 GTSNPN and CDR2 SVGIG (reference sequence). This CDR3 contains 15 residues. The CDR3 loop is CAWSGFGVQSYEQYF. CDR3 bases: TGTGCCTGGAGTGGTTTCGGGGTTCAATCCTACGAGCAGTACTTC.

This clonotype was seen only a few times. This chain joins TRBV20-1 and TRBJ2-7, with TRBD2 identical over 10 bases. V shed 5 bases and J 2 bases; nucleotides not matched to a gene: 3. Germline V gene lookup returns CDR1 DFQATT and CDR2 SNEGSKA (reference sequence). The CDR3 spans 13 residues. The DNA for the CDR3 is TGCAGTGCTGGAACTAGCGGGGCCTACGAGCAGTACTTC. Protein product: CSAGTSGAYEQYF.

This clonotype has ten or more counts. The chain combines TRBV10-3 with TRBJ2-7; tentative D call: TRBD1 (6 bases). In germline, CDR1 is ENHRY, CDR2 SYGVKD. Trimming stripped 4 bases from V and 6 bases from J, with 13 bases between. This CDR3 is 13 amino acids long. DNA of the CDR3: TGTGCCATCAGTGGACAGGTATCAAGCGAGCAGTACTTC. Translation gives CAISGQVSSEQYF.

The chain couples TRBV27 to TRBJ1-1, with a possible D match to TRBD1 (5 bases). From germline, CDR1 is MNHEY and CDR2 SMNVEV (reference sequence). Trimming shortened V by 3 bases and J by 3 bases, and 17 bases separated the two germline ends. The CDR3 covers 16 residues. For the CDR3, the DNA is TGTGCCAGCAGTTTCGTCGGACGCCGAGGGGACACTGAAGCTTTCTTT. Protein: CASSFVGRRGDTEAFF.

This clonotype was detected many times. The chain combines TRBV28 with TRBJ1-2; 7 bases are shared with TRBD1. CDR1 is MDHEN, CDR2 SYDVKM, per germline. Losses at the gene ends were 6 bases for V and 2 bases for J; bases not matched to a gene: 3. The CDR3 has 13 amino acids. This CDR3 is CASRVTGNYGYTF. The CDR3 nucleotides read TGTGCCAGCAGGGTGACAGGGAACTATGGCTACACCTTC.

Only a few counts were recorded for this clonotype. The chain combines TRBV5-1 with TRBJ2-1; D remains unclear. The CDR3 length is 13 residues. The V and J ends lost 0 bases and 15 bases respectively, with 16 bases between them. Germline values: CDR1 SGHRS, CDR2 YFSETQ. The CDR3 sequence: CASSLAKRDFLFF. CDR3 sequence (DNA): TGCGCCAGCAGCTTGGCCAAAAGGGATTTCTTGTTCTTC.

CDR3 residues: CASSQVQGPGQPQHF. In DNA form, the CDR3 reads TGTGCCAGCAGCCAAGTGCAGGGTCCGGGACAGCCCCAGCATTTT. The rearrangement joins TRBV3-1 to TRBJ1-5; TRBD1 might be the D (5 bases). The CDR3 covers 15 residues. The V end lost 1 base, the J end lost 7 bases, and 14 bases lay between the germline ends. Germline V gives CDR1 LGHDT, CDR2 YNNKEL (reference sequence).

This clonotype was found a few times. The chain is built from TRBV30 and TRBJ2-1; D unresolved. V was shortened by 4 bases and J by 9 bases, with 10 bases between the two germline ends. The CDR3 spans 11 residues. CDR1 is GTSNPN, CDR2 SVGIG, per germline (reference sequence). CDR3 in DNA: TGTGCCTGGATTAAAGCTGTTGAGCAGTTCTTC. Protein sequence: CAWIKAVEQFF.

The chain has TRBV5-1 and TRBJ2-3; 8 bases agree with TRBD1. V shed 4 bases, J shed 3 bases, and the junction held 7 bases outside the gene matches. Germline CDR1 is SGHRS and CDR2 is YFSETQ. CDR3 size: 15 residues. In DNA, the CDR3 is TGCGCCAGCAGCCCAGGACAGGGCCTTACAGATACGCAGTATTTT. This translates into CASSPGQGLTDTQYF.

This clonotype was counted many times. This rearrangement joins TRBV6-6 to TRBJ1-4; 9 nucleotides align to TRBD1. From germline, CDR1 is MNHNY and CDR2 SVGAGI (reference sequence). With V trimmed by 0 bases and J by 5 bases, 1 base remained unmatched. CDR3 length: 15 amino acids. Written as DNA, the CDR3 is TGTGCCAGCAGTTACTCTGGACAGGGGAATGAAAAACTGTTTTTT. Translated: CASSYSGQGNEKLFF.

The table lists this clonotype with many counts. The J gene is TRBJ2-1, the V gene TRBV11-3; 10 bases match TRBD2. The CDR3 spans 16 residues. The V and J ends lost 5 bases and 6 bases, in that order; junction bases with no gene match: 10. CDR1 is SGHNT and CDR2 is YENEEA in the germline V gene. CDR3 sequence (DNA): TGTGCCAGCAGCCCAGGGATAGCGGGAGGCGCCAATGAGCAGTTCTTC. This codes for CASSPGIAGGANEQFF.

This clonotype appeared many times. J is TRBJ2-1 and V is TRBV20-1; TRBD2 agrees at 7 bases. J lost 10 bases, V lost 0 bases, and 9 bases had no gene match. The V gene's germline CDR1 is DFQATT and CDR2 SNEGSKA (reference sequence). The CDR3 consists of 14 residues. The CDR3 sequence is CSARDLTGGYEQFF. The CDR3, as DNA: TGCAGTGCTAGAGATCTGACGGGAGGTTACGAGCAGTTCTTC.

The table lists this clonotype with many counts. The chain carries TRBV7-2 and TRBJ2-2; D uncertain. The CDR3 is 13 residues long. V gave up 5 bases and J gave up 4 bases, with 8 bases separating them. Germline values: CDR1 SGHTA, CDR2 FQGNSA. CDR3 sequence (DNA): TGTGCCAGCAGCCTTAGTACCACCGGGGAGCTGTTTTTT. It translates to CASSLSTTGELFF.

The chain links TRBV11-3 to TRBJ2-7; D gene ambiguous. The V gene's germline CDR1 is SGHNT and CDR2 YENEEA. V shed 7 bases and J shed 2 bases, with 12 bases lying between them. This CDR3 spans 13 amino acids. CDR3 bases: TGTGCCAGCACCGGGCAGGCGACCTACGAGCAGTACTTC. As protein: CASTGQATYEQYF. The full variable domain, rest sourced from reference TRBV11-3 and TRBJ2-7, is EAGVVQSPRYKIIEKKQPVAFWCNPISGHNTLYWYLQNLGQGPELLIRYENEEAVDDSQLPKDRFSAERLKGVDSTLKIQPAELGDSAVYLCASTGQATYEQYFGPGTRLTVT.

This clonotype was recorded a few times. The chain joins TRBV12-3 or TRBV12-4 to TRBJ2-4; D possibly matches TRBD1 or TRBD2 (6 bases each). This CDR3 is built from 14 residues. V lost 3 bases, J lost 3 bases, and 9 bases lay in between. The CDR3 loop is CASSFRGGKNIQYF. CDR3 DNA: TGTGCCAGCAGTTTCAGGGGAGGCAAAAACATTCAGTACTTC.

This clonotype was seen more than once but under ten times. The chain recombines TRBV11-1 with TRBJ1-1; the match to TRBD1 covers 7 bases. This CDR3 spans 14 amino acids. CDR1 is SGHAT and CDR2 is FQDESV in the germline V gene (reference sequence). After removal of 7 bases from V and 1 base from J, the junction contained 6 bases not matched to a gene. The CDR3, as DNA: TGTGCCAGCAAGTACAGACAGGGGAACACTGAAGCTTTCTTT. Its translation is CASKYRQGNTEAFF.

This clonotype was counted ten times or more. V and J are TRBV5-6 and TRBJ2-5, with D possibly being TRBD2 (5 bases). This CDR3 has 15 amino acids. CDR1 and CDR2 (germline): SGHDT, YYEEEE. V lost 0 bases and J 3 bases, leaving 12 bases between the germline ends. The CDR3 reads CASSLDGLAKETQYF. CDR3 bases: TGTGCCAGCAGCTTGGATGGGCTAGCTAAAGAGACCCAGTACTTC.

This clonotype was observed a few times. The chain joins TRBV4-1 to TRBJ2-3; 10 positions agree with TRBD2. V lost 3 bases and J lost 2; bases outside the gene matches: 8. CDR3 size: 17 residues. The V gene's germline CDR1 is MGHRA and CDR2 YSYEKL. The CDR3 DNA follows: TGCGCCAGCAGCCAGGACCTACTAGCGGGGCACACAGATACGCAGTATTTT. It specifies CASSQDLLAGHTDTQYF.

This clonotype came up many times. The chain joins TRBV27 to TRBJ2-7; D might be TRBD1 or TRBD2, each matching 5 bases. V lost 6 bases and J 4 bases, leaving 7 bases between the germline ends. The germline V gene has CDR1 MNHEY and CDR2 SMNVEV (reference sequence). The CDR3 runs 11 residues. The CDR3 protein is CASRRGYEQYF. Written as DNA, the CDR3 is TGTGCCAGCAGGAGGGGTTACGAGCAGTACTTC.

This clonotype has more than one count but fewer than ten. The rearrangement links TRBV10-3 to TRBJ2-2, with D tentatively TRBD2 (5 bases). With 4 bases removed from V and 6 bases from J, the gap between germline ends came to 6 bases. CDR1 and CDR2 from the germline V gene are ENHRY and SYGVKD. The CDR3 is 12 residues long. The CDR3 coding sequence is TGTGCCATCAGTGGGACTTCCGGGGAGCTGTTTTTT. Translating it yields CAISGTSGELFF.

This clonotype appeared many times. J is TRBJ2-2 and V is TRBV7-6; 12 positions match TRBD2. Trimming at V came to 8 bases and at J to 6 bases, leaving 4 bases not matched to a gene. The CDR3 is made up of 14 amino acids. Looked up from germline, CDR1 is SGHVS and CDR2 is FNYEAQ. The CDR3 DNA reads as TGTGCCAGCCGACTAGCGGGAGAAGCCGGGGAGCTGTTTTTT. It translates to CASRLAGEAGELFF.

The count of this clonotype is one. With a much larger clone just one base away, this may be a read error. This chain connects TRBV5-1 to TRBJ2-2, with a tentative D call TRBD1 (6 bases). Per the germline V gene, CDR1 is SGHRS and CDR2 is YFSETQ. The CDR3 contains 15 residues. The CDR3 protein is CVSSPQGRHTGELFF. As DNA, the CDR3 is TGCGTCAGCAGCCCACAGGGTAGGCACACCGGGGAGCTGTTTTTT.

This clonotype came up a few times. The CDR3 protein is CASSAGPMNTEAFF. The CDR3 coding sequence is TGTGCCAGCAGCGCCGGGCCCATGAACACTGAAGCTTTCTTT. The chain uses TRBV27 and TRBJ1-1; D not resolved. The CDR3 is 14 amino acids. CDR1 and CDR2 (germline): MNHEY, SMNVEV (reference sequence). Trimming took 6 bases from V and 0 from J, leaving 11 bases between them.